This T cell receptor beta chain is from a study of cytotoxic CD8 clonotypes in ibrutinib-treated CLL (dated by TCRdb to about 2021). Describing the broader study: In this cohort, approximately 14 patients were treatment-naive and about a dozen were relapsed/refractory, while roughly 17 had unmutated IGHV. Responses were partial in around 24 patients and complete in 2; after median about 70 months follow-up, around 15 stayed in remission and 12 progressed. Samples at response were collected after a median of about 12 months of treatment, with a range of roughly 6 to 40 months. Samples averaged around 280,000 productive templates and 90,000 to 95,000 productive rearrangements. Longitudinal samples were available for about 30% of the 86 trial participants. Cryopreserved peripheral blood mononuclear cells were collected before treatment, at response, and at either disease progression or sustained remission. Patients were still on ibrutinib when every remission and progressive disease sample was collected.

Based on the germline V gene, the CDR1 and CDR2 sequences are SGHAT and FQNNGV. Measured from the cysteine to the phenylalanine, the CDR3 is 12 residues long. Only CDR3 DNA is held: 36 bases, read in frame from base 1. Here V drops 4 bases and J drops 13 bases, and the junction holds 8 bases not matched to any gene. What the work shows at the level of the full study, not this receptor alone: Clonality rose at ibrutinib response, remained stable during sustained remission, and dropped back toward baseline at progression. Baseline clonality exceeded that of age-matched healthy donors and correlated strongly with circulating CD8+ T-cell counts. Lymph node repertoires were not examined, and the timing of sampling was not matched between patients in sustained remission and those whose disease progressed. Public clonotypes were rare and either shrank or stayed stable during treatment, and the rise in clonality at ibrutinib response reflected expansion of private clonotypes.

Per the publication, the time point label means: approximately 25 months on ibrutinib. Roughly 2 micrograms of genomic DNA were extracted from cryopreserved PBMCs for TCR beta library preparation. High-throughput TCR beta sequencing was performed on longitudinal blood samples from CLL patients receiving ibrutinib monotherapy. The patients took part in an open-label, single-center phase 2 trial of ibrutinib monotherapy. With respect to this clone: No cognate antigen has been identified for it. The sample holds no much larger clone one base away, and base qualities are not on file.

On a MiSeq, deep resolution sequencing aimed for a depth between 1 in 1 million and 1 in 200,000 T cells, with each clonotype covered approximately 9.2x on average. TCR beta libraries were generated with the immunoSEQ hsTCRB Kit. The paper's data handling went like this. ImmunoSEQ Data Assistant and ImmunoSEQ Analyzer were used for data analysis, and V, D and J genes were assigned according to IMGT definitions. Clonality, with values ranging from 0 to 1, was calculated as one minus the normalized Shannon entropy of productive rearrangement frequencies. Only overrepresented clonotypes making up at least 0.05% of the repertoire of each patient were included in the public clonotype analysis. Repertoires from about a dozen age-matched healthy donors in immuneACCESS were used as clonality controls. Sourced from immuneACCESS, this table was stored by TCRdb with only in-frame sequences that have V and J called. A share of the clones is absent; for the studies checked, an unresolved V gene accounts for under half, and the remainder has no known explanation. That table gives V, J and clone size, and the DNA gave D and trimming. The sample table shows a few hundred thousand clones, and roughly 74% are seen once. 15% of the sample goes to the ten largest clones.

The sequences come from PBMCs, collected after 24 months of ibrutinib treatment. The chain is made from TRBV11-2 and TRBJ2-5; 8 middle bases align to TRBD1. The source of this sequence is a human donor with chronic lymphocytic leukemia. The CDR3 region reads CASSSQDREWYF. The sequence in DNA is TGTGCCAGCAGCTCACAGGACAGGGAGTGGTACTTC.